A single T cell receptor beta chain is shown here with its context. Clones were sequenced by immunoSEQ multiplex PCR, and TCRdb holds only the in-frame ones, with some missing. Of about 88,000 clones detected, more than 90% appear once; the ten largest clones hold 1.5% to 1.9%. The entry originates in a study of T cell changes during pregnancy in multiple sclerosis. The CDR3 has 13 amino acids. J gave up 7 bases and V 6 bases, and 5 bases lay outside the gene matches. Germline V CDR1 and CDR2: MNHEY, SVGAGI. The V call is TRBV6-5, the J call TRBJ2-4, with 8 bases aligning to TRBD1. The material was peripheral blood, obtained in the first trimester of pregnancy. This receptor was taken from a female donor with multiple sclerosis, enrolled in a pregnancy study. The CDR3 loop reads CASSGTGRNIQYF. For the CDR3, the DNA is TGTGCCAGCAGCGGGACAGGAAGGAACATTCAGTACTTC.